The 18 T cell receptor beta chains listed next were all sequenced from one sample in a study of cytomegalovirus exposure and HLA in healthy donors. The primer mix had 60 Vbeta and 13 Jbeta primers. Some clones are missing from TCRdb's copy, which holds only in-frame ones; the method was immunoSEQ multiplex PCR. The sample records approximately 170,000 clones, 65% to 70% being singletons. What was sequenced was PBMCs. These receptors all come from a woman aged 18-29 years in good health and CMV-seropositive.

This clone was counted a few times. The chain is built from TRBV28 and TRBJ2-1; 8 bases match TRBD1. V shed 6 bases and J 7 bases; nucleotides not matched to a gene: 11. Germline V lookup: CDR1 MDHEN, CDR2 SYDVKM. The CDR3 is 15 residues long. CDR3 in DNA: TGTGCCAGCAGCCCATACAGGGGGTCGTTGAATGAGCAGTTCTTC. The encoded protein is CASSPYRGSLNEQFF.

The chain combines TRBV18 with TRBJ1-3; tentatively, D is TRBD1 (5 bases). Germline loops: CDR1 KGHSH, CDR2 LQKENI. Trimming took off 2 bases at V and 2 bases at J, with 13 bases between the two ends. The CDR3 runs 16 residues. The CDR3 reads CASSPAAAGAGNTIYF. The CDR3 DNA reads TGTGCCAGCTCACCAGCGGCAGCGGGGGCTGGAAACACCATATATTTT.

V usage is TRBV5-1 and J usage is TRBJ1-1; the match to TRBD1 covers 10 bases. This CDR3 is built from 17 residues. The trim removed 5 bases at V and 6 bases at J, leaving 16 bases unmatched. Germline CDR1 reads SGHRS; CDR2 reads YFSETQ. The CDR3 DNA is TGCGCCAGCAGAAATGGGACAGGGGAATTCCCCTACCCTGAAGCTTTCTTT. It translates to CASRNGTGEFPYPEAFF.

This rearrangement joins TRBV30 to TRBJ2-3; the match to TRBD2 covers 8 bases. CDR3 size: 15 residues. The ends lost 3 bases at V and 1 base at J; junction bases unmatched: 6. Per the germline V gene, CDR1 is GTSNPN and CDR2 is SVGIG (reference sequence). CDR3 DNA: TGTGCCTGGAGCAGAGGACTAGCCCGCACAGATACGCAGTATTTT. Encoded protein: CAWSRGLARTDTQYF.

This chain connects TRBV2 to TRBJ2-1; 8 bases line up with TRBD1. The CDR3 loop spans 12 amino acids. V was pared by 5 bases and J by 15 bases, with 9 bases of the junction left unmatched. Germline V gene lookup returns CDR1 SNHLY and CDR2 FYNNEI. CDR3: CASSPGQGGPFF. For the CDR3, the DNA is TGTGCCAGCAGTCCCGGACAGGGAGGACCGTTCTTC.

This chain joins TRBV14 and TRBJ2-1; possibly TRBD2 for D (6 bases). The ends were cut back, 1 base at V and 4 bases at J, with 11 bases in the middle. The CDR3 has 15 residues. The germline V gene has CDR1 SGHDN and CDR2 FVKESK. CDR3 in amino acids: CASSQAAGLYNEQFF. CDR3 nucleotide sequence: TGTGCCAGCAGCCAAGCGGCGGGGCTGTACAATGAGCAGTTCTTC.

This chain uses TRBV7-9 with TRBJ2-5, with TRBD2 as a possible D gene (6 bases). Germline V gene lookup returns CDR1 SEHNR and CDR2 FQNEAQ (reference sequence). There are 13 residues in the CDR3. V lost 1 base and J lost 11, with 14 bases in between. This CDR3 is CASSLVSREEQYF. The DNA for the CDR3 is TGTGCCAGCAGCTTAGTGTCCAGGGAGGAGCAGTACTTC.

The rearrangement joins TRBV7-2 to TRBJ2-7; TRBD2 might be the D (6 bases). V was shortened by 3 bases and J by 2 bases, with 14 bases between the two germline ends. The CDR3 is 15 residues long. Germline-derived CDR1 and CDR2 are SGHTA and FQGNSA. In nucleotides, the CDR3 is TGTGCCAGCAGCTTCGGAGGGGCTTTGACCTACGAGCAGTACTTC. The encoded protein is CASSFGGALTYEQYF.

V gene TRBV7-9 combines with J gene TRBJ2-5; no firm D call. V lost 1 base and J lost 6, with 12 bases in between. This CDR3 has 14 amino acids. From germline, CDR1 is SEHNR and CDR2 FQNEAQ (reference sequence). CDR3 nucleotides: TGTGCCAGCAGCTTAGGGTACAGTGAGCAGACCCAGTACTTC. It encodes CASSLGYSEQTQYF.

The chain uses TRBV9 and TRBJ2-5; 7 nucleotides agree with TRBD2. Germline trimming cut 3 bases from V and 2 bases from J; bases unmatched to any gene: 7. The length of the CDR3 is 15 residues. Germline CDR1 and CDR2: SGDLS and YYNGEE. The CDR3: CASSAAGDGQETQYF. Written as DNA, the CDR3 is TGTGCCAGCAGCGCCGCGGGAGATGGGCAAGAGACCCAGTACTTC.

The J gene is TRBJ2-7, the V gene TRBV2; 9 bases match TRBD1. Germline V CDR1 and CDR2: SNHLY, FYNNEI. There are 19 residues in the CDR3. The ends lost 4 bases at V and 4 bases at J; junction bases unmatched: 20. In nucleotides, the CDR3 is TGTGCCAGCAGTGGGCTGAGGGGACAAGGGACAGGGCAGGGGTACGAGCAGTACTTC. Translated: CASSGLRGQGTGQGYEQYF.

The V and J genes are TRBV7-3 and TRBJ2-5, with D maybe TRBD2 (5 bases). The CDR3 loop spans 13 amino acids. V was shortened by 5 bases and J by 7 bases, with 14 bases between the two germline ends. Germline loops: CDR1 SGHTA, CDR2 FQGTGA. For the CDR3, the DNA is TGTGCCAGCAGCCCAAACGGGGTGGGGACCCAGTACTTC. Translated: CASSPNGVGTQYF.

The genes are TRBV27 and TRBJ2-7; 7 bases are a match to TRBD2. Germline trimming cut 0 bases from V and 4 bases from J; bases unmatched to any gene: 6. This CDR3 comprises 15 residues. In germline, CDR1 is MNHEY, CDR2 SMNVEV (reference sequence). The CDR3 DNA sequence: TGTGCCAGCAGTTTATCGTCCCTAGCGGTATACGAGCAGTACTTC. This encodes CASSLSSLAVYEQYF.

CDR3 sequence: CASSPSRDTQYF. CDR3 nucleotides: TGCGCCAGCAGCCCGTCCCGAGATACGCAGTATTTT. The V and J genes are TRBV4-1 and TRBJ2-3; D not certain. The CDR3 is 12 amino acids. From germline, CDR1 is MGHRA and CDR2 YSYEKL. V lost 4 bases and J 5 bases, leaving 7 bases between the germline ends.

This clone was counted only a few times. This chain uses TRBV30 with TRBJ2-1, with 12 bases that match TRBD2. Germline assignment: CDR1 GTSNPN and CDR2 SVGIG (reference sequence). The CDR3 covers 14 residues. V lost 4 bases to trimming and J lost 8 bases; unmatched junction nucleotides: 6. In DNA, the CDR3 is TGTGCCTGGACCCTAGCGGGGGGGCCGGATGAGCAGTTCTTC. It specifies CAWTLAGGPDEQFF.

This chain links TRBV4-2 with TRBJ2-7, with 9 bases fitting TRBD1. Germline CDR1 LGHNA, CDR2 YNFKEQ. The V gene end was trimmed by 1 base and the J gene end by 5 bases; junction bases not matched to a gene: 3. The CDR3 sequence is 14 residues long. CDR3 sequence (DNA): TGTGCCAGCAGCCAAGGTACAGGGGGCGACGAGCAGTACTTC. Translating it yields CASSQGTGGDEQYF.

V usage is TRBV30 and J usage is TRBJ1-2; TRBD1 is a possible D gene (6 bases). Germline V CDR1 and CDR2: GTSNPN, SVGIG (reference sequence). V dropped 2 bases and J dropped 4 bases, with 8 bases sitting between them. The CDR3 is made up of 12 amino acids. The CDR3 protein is CAWSTGSYGYTF. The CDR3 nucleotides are TGTGCCTGGAGTACAGGGAGCTATGGCTACACCTTC.

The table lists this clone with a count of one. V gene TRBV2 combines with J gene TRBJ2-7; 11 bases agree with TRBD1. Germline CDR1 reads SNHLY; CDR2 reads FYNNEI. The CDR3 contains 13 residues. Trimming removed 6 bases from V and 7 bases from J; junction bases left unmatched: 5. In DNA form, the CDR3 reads TGTGCCAGCAGAGGACAGGGGGCAGGGGAGCAGTACTTC. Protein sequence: CASRGQGAGEQYF. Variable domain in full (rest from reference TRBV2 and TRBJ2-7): EPEVTQTPSHQVTQMGQEVILRCVPISNHLYFYWYRQILGQKVEFLVSFYNNEISEKSEIFDDQFSVERPDGSNFTLKIRSTKLEDSAMYFCASRGQGAGEQYFGPGTRLTVT.